This record concerns one TCR beta chain sequence. The data derive from a study of blood T cell repertoires in COVID-19. Study background: In each case, the material was cDNA or gDNA derived from T cells, B-cell-depleted T cells, or PBMCs.

CDR1 is SGHRS and CDR2 is YFSETQ in the germline V gene. J lost 8 bases, V lost 4 bases, and 10 bases had no gene match. The CDR3 runs to 15 residues. Assay: immunoSEQ multiplex PCR; the TCRdb copy retains only in-frame clones and omits some. The top ten hold less than 3% of the sample, which has about 250,000 clones, more than 80% seen once. Source material: peripheral blood. The clonotype originates from a woman aged 25 to 45 with active or convalescent COVID-19. The chain joins TRBV5-1 to TRBJ1-2, with 11 positions matching TRBD1. CDR3 residues: CASSLRTGGARGYTF. CDR3 in DNA: TGCGCCAGCAGCCTAAGGACAGGGGGCGCCCGGGGCTACACCTTC. Full variable domain (outside the CDR3, taken from reference TRBV5-1 and TRBJ1-2): KAGVTQTPRYLIKTRGQQVTLSCSPISGHRSVSWYQQTPGQGLQFLFEYFSETQRNKGNFPGRFSGRQFSNSRSEMNVSTLELGDSALYLCASSLRTGGARGYTFGSGTRLTVV.